The sequence of this T cell receptor (beta chain) was determined in a study of CD8 T cells in ankylosing spondylitis. Study-level points and caveats: Researchers reportedly found disease-linked clones significantly enriched in matched ankylosing spondylitis synovial fluid. CD8+ disease-linked clones were present at relatively low frequencies in blood. Characteristic, it appeared, of ankylosing spondylitis blood was a TCR beta motif of fewer than 10 highly homologous variants.

Only a few counts were recorded for this clonotype. Its specificity is unknown. Researchers built TCR beta libraries using quantitative 5'-RACE with molecular barcodes. TCRdb reprocessed the 5' RACE reads with MiXCR, giving one entry per CDR3 protein. The table includes around 480,000 distinct CDR3 sequences, roughly 18% detected once. Trimming pared 4 bases from V and 10 bases from J, leaving 20 bases between. CDR3 length: 15 amino acids. The germline V gene has CDR1 MGHRA and CDR2 YSYEKL. Sequencing was done on a sample of blood, either unsorted or a sorted T cell fraction (not recorded which). This receptor was identified in a male donor with ankylosing spondylitis. V usage is TRBV4-1 and J usage is TRBJ2-1, with D unclear. The CDR3 DNA reads as TGCGCCAGCAGCCGGGCCGGGTCATCCTTTGAGGAGCAGTTCTTC. This gives the protein CASSRAGSSFEEQFF.